The clone carrying this T cell receptor beta chain has a count of ten or more. What it recognizes is unknown. With V trimmed by 4 bases and J by 4 bases, 3 bases remained unmatched. This CDR3 has 14 residues. Germline CDR1 reads LGHDT; CDR2 reads YNNKEL (reference sequence). The data are from a study of T cells in Graves' hyperthyroidism and ophthalmopathy. Overall study results and limits: Most clonotypes expanded in the thyroid (above 0.001) were also present in blood.

Patients aged 18 to 65 had newly diagnosed hyperthyroidism that had lasted under 2 months. Amplification of TCR beta CDR3 regions used RNA as the template. In the first-round RT-PCR of the TCR CDR3, the HTBI primer set was used. TCRdb re-analysed the multiplex PCR reads in MiXCR, keeping a single row per CDR3 protein. The sample comprises about 420,000 distinct CDR3 sequences, 15% to 18% of which are singletons, and 11% to 15% rests with the top ten. The rearrangement joins TRBV3-1 to TRBJ2-7; TRBD1 matches at 11 bases. This TCR derives from a woman in her late teens or twenties with Graves' hyperthyroidism. Sample: blood. The chain's CDR3 is CASSPGTGGYEQYF. CDR3 nucleotides: TGTGCCAGCAGCCCTGGGACAGGGGGATACGAGCAGTACTTC.